Presented here are 5 T cell receptor beta chains from one specimen sequenced in a study of CD8 T cells in ankylosing spondylitis (dated by TCRdb to about 2017). The research as a whole found: Blood from ankylosing spondylitis patients appeared to be characterized by a TCR beta motif composed of about eight highly homologous amino acid variants.

To prepare the library, 5' RACE was applied. Sequencing used an Illumina HiSeq 2500. The raw public data were reprocessed by TCRdb itself: fastp quality trimming at Q25, MiXCR clonotype calling, in-frame beta chains only. A single entry per CDR3 protein holds the most common genes and DNA from its merged rows. The sample table holds some 220,000 distinct CDR3 sequences, of which about 7% were seen once. 11% to 15% of the sample is taken by the ten largest. Their recognized antigens are unknown. The sequenced sample was blood, either unsorted or a sorted T cell fraction (not recorded which). Source of these receptors: a male donor with ankylosing spondylitis.

In its sample, this clonotype was seen many times. The DNA for the CDR3 is TGTGCCAGCAGTTACGTCCCTCAGGTCGGAAGCACTGAAGCTTTCTTT. Translated: CASSYVPQVGSTEAFF. The V call is TRBV6-2 or TRBV6-3, the J call TRBJ1-1; no clear D. The ends were cut back, 2 bases at V and 4 bases at J, with 17 bases in the middle. This CDR3 contains 16 residues. Germline loops: CDR1 MNHEY, CDR2 SVGEGT.

This clonotype was counted at least ten times. The rearrangement joins TRBV28 to TRBJ2-7; TRBD2 aligns across 9 bases. This CDR3 has 14 amino acids. The germline CDR1 and CDR2 sequences are MDHEN and SYDVKM. V lost 8 bases to trimming and J lost 3 bases; unmatched junction nucleotides: 8. CDR3 DNA: TGTGCCAGCGGTGTGGCGGGAGGGTTCTACGAGCAGTACTTC. Translated, it gives CASGVAGGFYEQYF.

V and J are TRBV10-1 and TRBJ2-7; D gene ambiguous. The V and J ends lost 2 bases and 5 bases respectively, with 10 bases between them. Germline CDR1 and CDR2: WNHNN and SYGVQD (reference sequence). The CDR3 runs to 13 residues. The CDR3, as DNA: TGCGCCAGCAGTGAGGGGTTGCGCGACGAGCAGTACTTC. Translated, it gives CASSEGLRDEQYF.

This clonotype was observed a handful of times. The chain couples TRBV27 to TRBJ2-7; the D is unclear. Germline values: CDR1 MNHEY, CDR2 SMNVEV (reference sequence). Trimming left V 9 bases short and J 4 bases short, with 13 bases between. This CDR3 region has 12 residues. CDR3 nucleotides: TGTGCCAGTGGATATTCCTCGTACGAGCAGTACTTC. It encodes CASGYSSYEQYF.

This clonotype showed up many times. The chain couples TRBV5-1 to TRBJ2-1; 9 positions match TRBD2. The V and J ends lost 2 bases and 6 bases, in that order; junction bases with no gene match: 6. This CDR3 is built from 15 residues. Germline CDR1 reads SGHRS; CDR2 reads YFSETQ. The CDR3 bases are TGCGCCAGCAGCTTCCTAGCGGGAAAGCGCAATGAGCAGTTCTTC. It yields the protein CASSFLAGKRNEQFF.